One sample yielded the 6 T cell receptor beta chains listed below, sequenced in a study of beta chain features in type 1 diabetes. Every bit of the isolated RNA underwent reverse transcription, so sequencing read expressed TCRB transcripts. Sequencing used immunoSEQ multiplex PCR; TCRdb keeps in-frame clones, though not all of them. The sample includes 970,000 or so clones, roughly 17% of them seen just once. The sequencing input was naive CD4+ T cells from blood. The receptor source for this set is a woman under 30 in good health.

This clone was recorded a few times. The chain combines TRBV7-2 with TRBJ2-1; D possibly matches TRBD1 or TRBD2 (5 bases each). V was shortened by 10 bases and J by 7 bases, with 17 bases between the two germline ends. The germline V gene has CDR1 SGHTA and CDR2 FQGNSA. The CDR3 covers 13 residues. The CDR3 is CATEGMGVNEQFF. CDR3 in DNA: TGTGCCACCGAGGGAATGGGGGTTAATGAGCAGTTCTTC.

The genes are TRBV6-6 and TRBJ2-1; no clear D gene. The ends were cut back, 0 bases at V and 7 bases at J, with 10 bases in the middle. Germline V lookup: CDR1 MNHNY, CDR2 SVGAGI (reference sequence). The CDR3 is 14 residues long. In DNA, the CDR3 is TGTGCCAGCAGTTACTCGCAGTATCTTAATGAGCAGTTCTTC. It is translated as CASSYSQYLNEQFF.

This chain uses TRBV11-2 with TRBJ2-2, with D perhaps TRBD2 (5 bases). Per germline, CDR1 SGHAT and CDR2 FQNNGV. V gave up 3 bases and J gave up 7 bases, with 6 bases separating them. The CDR3 is made up of 12 amino acids. The CDR3 sequence: CASSFGIGELFF. The CDR3 coding sequence is TGTGCCAGCAGCTTCGGGATCGGGGAGCTGTTTTTT.

This clone was counted between two and nine times. V usage is TRBV7-9 and J usage is TRBJ2-5, with TRBD2 matching over 14 bases. The CDR3 has 16 residues. Per germline, CDR1 SEHNR and CDR2 FQNEAQ (reference sequence). J gave up 5 bases and V 4 bases, and 6 bases lay outside the gene matches. In DNA form, the CDR3 reads TGTGCCAGCAGCTCGACTAGCGGGAGGGCGGTGGAGACCCAGTACTTC. Encoded protein: CASSSTSGRAVETQYF.

The V and J genes are TRBV11-2 and TRBJ1-1, with D uncertain. V dropped 0 bases and J dropped 8 bases, with 10 bases sitting between them. The CDR3 contains 13 residues. Germline V CDR1 and CDR2: SGHAT, FQNNGV. Here the CDR3 reads CASSLEGYSEAFF. The CDR3, as DNA: TGTGCCAGCAGCTTAGAAGGCTACTCCGAAGCTTTCTTT.

This clone was seen more than once but under ten times. The chain uses TRBV5-4 and TRBJ2-3; D tentatively reads TRBD1 or TRBD2 (6 bases each). Germline CDR1 and CDR2: SGHNT and YYREEE (reference sequence). Deletions cut 4 bases from V and 6 bases from J, with 18 bases between. There are 15 residues in the CDR3. The CDR3: CASSRTGTSGDTQYF. The DNA for the CDR3 is TGTGCCAGCAGCCGTACCGGGACAAGCGGGGATACGCAGTATTTT.